This T cell receptor (beta chain) was sequenced during a study of cytomegalovirus exposure and HLA in healthy donors. In the study overall: Approximately 83 million unique TCRs from HLA-typed donors were held in an early data release. Notes on the study in general: A prior analysis recorded that most TCR beta V segments were productive about 87% or about 30% of the time. Beyond CMV serostatus, there was no information to go on about immune exposure. There were a few CMV-associated chains whose specificity for CMV antigens was confirmed in vitro.

Points on this clone: Its antigen is unidentified.

Primers included in the PCR were 60 Vbeta and 13 Jbeta primers. Method: immunoSEQ multiplex PCR; TCRdb's copy keeps in-frame clones and lacks some. The sample has 180,000 or so clones, 77% seen once. The germline CDR1 and CDR2 sequences are GTSNPN and SVGIG (reference sequence). The length of the CDR3 is 13 residues. Trimming at V came to 4 bases and at J to 6 bases, leaving 5 bases not matched to a gene. The J gene is TRBJ1-5, the V gene TRBV30; 8 nucleotides line up with TRBD1. The material sequenced was PBMCs. The clonotype was recovered from a man younger than 35 in good health and CMV-seronegative. The CDR3 nucleotides are TGTGCCTGGACAGGGGGCGTAGCTCAGCCCCAGCATTTT. As protein: CAWTGGVAQPQHF.